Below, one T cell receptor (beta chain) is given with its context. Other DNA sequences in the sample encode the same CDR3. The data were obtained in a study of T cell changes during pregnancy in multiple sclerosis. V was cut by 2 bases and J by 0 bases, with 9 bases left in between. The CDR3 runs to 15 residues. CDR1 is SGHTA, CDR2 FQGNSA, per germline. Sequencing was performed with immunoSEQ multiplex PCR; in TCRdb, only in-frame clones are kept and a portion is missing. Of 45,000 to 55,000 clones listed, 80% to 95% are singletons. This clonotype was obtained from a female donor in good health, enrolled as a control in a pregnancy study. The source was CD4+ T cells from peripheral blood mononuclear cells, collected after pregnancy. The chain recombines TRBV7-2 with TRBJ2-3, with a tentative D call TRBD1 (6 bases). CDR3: CASSLSTGSTDTQYF. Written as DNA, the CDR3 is TGTGCCAGCAGCTTATCGACAGGAAGCACAGATACGCAGTATTTT.